Listed below are T cell receptor beta chains from one sample, sequenced in a study of vaccination and CD4 T cells after COVID-19. These receptors lack a known antigen. TCRdb redid the calling of the PCR reads with MiXCR, one entry per CDR3 protein. Here the sample spans approximately 20,000 distinct CDR3 sequences, about 35% being singletons. The material sequenced was CD4+ T cells from blood, cultured in vitro, taken about 7 months after SARS-CoV-2 vaccination. The receptors were gathered from a human donor who had recovered from COVID-19. Each CDR3 is given with its conserved first and last residue. Size is omitted from some rows. Given values are once, few, many or a class for expanded clones.

V gene: TRBV18
clone size: NA
J gene: TRBJ2-7
CDR3 protein: CASSPGQDYEQYF

V gene: TRBV29-1
clone size: NA
J gene: TRBJ2-7
CDR3 protein: CSVGSSYEQYF

V gene: TRBV7-2
clone size: few
J gene: TRBJ1-5
CDR3 protein: CASSLTGDNQPQHF

V gene: TRBV6-2/TRBV6-3
clone size: NA
J gene: TRBJ2-7
CDR3 protein: CASTRRFTYEQYF

V gene: TRBV28
clone size: few
J gene: TRBJ1-2
CDR3 protein: CASSPRGLGYTF

V gene: TRBV10-2
clone size: few
J gene: TRBJ1-1
CDR3 protein: CASSERYSNTEAFF

V gene: TRBV7-3
clone size: NA
J gene: TRBJ2-6
CDR3 protein: CASSLDSSSGANVLTF

V gene: TRBV20-1
clone size: NA
J gene: TRBJ2-5
CDR3 protein: CSARGPTRRETQYF

V gene: TRBV6-1
clone size: NA
J gene: TRBJ1-5
CDR3 protein: CASSPGGVRGNQPQHF

V gene: TRBV28
clone size: few
J gene: TRBJ1-2
CDR3 protein: CASRANYGYTF

V gene: TRBV4-1
clone size: NA
J gene: TRBJ2-7
CDR3 protein: CASSQTQGLNEQYF

V gene: TRBV27
clone size: NA
J gene: TRBJ1-2
CDR3 protein: CASRRRTVGQGNYGYTF

V gene: TRBV15
clone size: few
J gene: TRBJ1-5
CDR3 protein: CATSSGQISNQPQHF

V gene: TRBV7-2
clone size: NA
J gene: TRBJ2-1
CDR3 protein: CASSLEGRGRNEQFF

V gene: TRBV24-1
clone size: few
J gene: TRBJ2-3
CDR3 protein: CATSAPGGPGTQYF

V gene: TRBV20-1
clone size: NA
J gene: TRBJ2-3
CDR3 protein: CSARGALAGDTQYF

V gene: TRBV20-1
clone size: NA
J gene: TRBJ1-1
CDR3 protein: CSARAYSNTEAFF

V gene: TRBV6-1
clone size: NA
J gene: TRBJ2-1
CDR3 protein: CASSDEGARLAGYNEQFF

V gene: TRBV20-1
clone size: few
J gene: TRBJ1-1
CDR3 protein: CSAPRRTGMLNTEAFF

V gene: TRBV29-1
clone size: NA
J gene: TRBJ1-2
CDR3 protein: CSVEGAHGYTF

V gene: TRBV7-9
clone size: NA
J gene: TRBJ2-1
CDR3 protein: CASSPTTLRNNEQFF

V gene: TRBV28
clone size: NA
J gene: TRBJ2-7
CDR3 protein: CASSSTSDEQYF

V gene: TRBV7-3
clone size: few
J gene: TRBJ2-7
CDR3 protein: CASSFMQTSGDVDEQYF

V gene: TRBV20-1
clone size: NA
J gene: TRBJ2-5
CDR3 protein: CSANVAGETQYF

V gene: TRBV20-1
clone size: few
J gene: TRBJ2-7
CDR3 protein: CSAKSSESNSYEQYF

V gene: TRBV20-1
clone size: NA
J gene: TRBJ2-3
CDR3 protein: CSARGAGGQTDTQYF

V gene: TRBV28
clone size: NA
J gene: TRBJ2-1
CDR3 protein: CASSLSGLGASEQFF

V gene: TRBV10-1
clone size: NA
J gene: TRBJ2-7
CDR3 protein: CASSDPRTSGSYEQYF

V gene: TRBV6-1
clone size: NA
J gene: TRBJ2-1
CDR3 protein: CASSERLAGVYNEQFF

V gene: TRBV5-8
clone size: NA
J gene: TRBJ2-7
CDR3 protein: CASSLASAFGTAYEQYF

V gene: TRBV6-1
clone size: NA
J gene: TRBJ1-1
CDR3 protein: CASSRATNTEAFF

V gene: TRBV27
clone size: few
J gene: TRBJ1-5
CDR3 protein: CASSTDRGSQPQHF

V gene: TRBV6-1
clone size: few
J gene: TRBJ2-5
CDR3 protein: CASNPGLEGETQYF

V gene: TRBV7-9
clone size: NA
J gene: TRBJ1-1
CDR3 protein: CASSPRTGGSKAFF

V gene: TRBV6-5
clone size: NA
J gene: TRBJ1-2
CDR3 protein: CASSYSRLVDYGYTF

V gene: TRBV7-2
clone size: few
J gene: TRBJ2-5
CDR3 protein: CASSPTGTTPQTQYF

V gene: TRBV15
clone size: NA
J gene: TRBJ1-3
CDR3 protein: CATSRGKTSGNTIYF